Listed here are 27 T cell receptor beta chains from one sample, sequenced in a study of cytomegalovirus exposure and HLA in healthy donors. PCR used 60 Vbeta primers and 13 Jbeta primers. Repertoires were generated with immunoSEQ multiplex PCR, while TCRdb's copy carries only in-frame clones and drops some. The sample table sets out 220,000 or so clones. The sample was PBMCs. Every receptor here comes from a girl aged 2 to 9 in good health and CMV-seropositive.

V is TRBV7-2 and J is TRBJ2-3; perhaps TRBD1 as D (6 bases). The CDR3 covers 17 residues. Germline assignment: CDR1 SGHTA and CDR2 FQGNSA. V lost 3 bases, J lost 0 bases, and 16 bases lay in between. This chain's CDR3 is CASSLKTGYSSTDTQYF. The CDR3 coding sequence is TGTGCCAGCAGCTTGAAAACAGGGTATTCTAGCACAGATACGCAGTATTTT.

The V and J genes are TRBV7-9 and TRBJ2-3; TRBD2 is a possible D gene (5 bases). The CDR3 length is 14 residues. The germline V and J ends were trimmed by 5 bases and 2 bases, with 11 bases remaining between them. Germline values: CDR1 SEHNR, CDR2 FQNEAQ (reference sequence). The CDR3 loop reads CASSPGIYTDTQYF. The DNA of the CDR3 is TGTGCCAGCAGCCCCGGGATTTACACAGATACGCAGTATTTT.

The rearrangement joins TRBV5-4 to TRBJ2-5, with a tentative D call TRBD2 (6 bases). The J call is doubtful: the DNA matches TRBJ2-7 better. The CDR3 length is 16 residues. Germline CDR1 is SGHNT and CDR2 is YYREEE (reference sequence). CDR3 in amino acids: CASSFPRPGSSYEQYF. CDR3 coding DNA: TGTGCCAGCAGCTTTCCCCGTCCCGGGAGCTCCTACGAGCAGTACTTC.

The rearrangement uses TRBV5-1 and TRBJ2-3, with TRBD2 matching over 15 bases. The CDR3 runs 17 residues. CDR1 SGHRS and CDR2 YFSETQ come from the germline V gene. With V trimmed by 4 bases and J by 5 bases, 8 bases remained unmatched. The DNA of the CDR3 is TGCGCCAGCAGCCCAGGACTAGCGGGAGGGCCGGGAGATACGCAGTATTTT. Protein: CASSPGLAGGPGDTQYF.

The chain employs TRBV9 and TRBJ2-5; a weak D match, TRBD2 (6 bases). Germline V gives CDR1 SGDLS, CDR2 YYNGEE. The CDR3 loop spans 16 amino acids. Trimming took off 3 bases at V and 5 bases at J, with 20 bases between the two ends. The CDR3 coding sequence is TGTGCCAGCAGCGGGACCCAACCGGGGGTGATGGAGACCCAGTACTTC. Its protein product is CASSGTQPGVMETQYF. The entire variable domain, with the rest obtained from reference TRBV9 and TRBJ2-5, is as follows: DSGVTQTPKHLITATGQRVTLRCSPRSGDLSVYWYQQSLDQGLQFLIQYYNGEERAKGNILERFSAQQFPDLHSELNLSSLELGDSALYFCASSGTQPGVMETQYFGPGTRLLVL.

The J gene is TRBJ2-2, the V gene TRBV2, with 8 bases matching TRBD1. Trimming removed 5 bases from V and 6 bases from J; junction bases left unmatched: 5. This CDR3 contains 14 residues. Germline V CDR1 and CDR2: SNHLY, FYNNEI. The CDR3 spells CASSWTGIAGELFF. The CDR3 region has the DNA TGTGCCAGCAGTTGGACAGGGATAGCCGGGGAGCTGTTTTTT. Complete variable domain (other parts from reference TRBV2 and TRBJ2-2): EPEVTQTPSHQVTQMGQEVILRCVPISNHLYFYWYRQILGQKVEFLVSFYNNEISEKSEIFDDQFSVERPDGSNFTLKIRSTKLEDSAMYFCASSWTGIAGELFFGEGSRLTVL.

V is TRBV7-9 and J is TRBJ1-1, with D possibly TRBD1 on 6 matching bases. The CDR3 runs 18 residues. The germline CDR1 and CDR2 sequences are SEHNR and FQNEAQ (reference sequence). V lost 5 bases and J 0 bases, leaving 22 bases between the germline ends. CDR3 in amino acids: CASSLRAKKRGMNTEAFF. The CDR3 bases are TGTGCCAGCAGCCTCAGGGCCAAAAAAAGGGGGATGAACACTGAAGCTTTCTTT.

The chain recombines TRBV9 with TRBJ1-4; 9 nucleotides align to TRBD1. Germline lookup yields CDR1 SGDLS and CDR2 YYNGEE. The CDR3 spans 15 residues. J lost 8 bases, V lost 4 bases, and 9 bases had no gene match. CDR3 sequence reads: CASSPGTGREEKLFF. The DNA of the CDR3 is TGTGCCAGCAGCCCCGGGACAGGGAGGGAAGAAAAACTGTTTTTT.

V usage is TRBV11-2 and J usage is TRBJ1-4, with TRBD1 matching over 8 bases. The germline gives CDR1 SGHAT, CDR2 FQNNGV. Losses at the gene ends were 5 bases for V and 7 bases for J; bases not matched to a gene: 6. The length of the CDR3 is 14 residues. DNA of the CDR3: TGTGCCAGCAGCCCTGACAGGGGTGCTGAAAAACTGTTTTTT. Its translation: CASSPDRGAEKLFF. The variable domain in full, completed from reference TRBV11-2 and TRBJ1-4, reads EAGVAQSPRYKIIEKRQSVAFWCNPISGHATLYWYQQILGQGPKLLIQFQNNGVVDDSQLPKDRFSAERLKGVDSTLKIQPAKLEDSAVYLCASSPDRGAEKLFFGSGTQLSVL.

V is TRBV7-2 and J is TRBJ2-5, with 10 positions matching TRBD2. The J call may not be correct, given that the DNA end is closer to TRBJ2-7. The length of the CDR3 is 17 residues. CDR1 is SGHTA, CDR2 FQGNSA, per germline. CDR3 bases: TGTGCCAGCAGCTCTGGACTAGCGGAAACCCGGGGATACGAGCAGTACTTC. Its protein is CASSSGLAETRGYEQYF.

The chain is built from TRBV27 and TRBJ1-5; D is unclear. Trimming removed 5 bases from V and 4 bases from J, with 6 bases in between. This CDR3 spans 12 amino acids. The germline V gene has CDR1 MNHEY and CDR2 SMNVEV (reference sequence). This CDR3 reads CASSRGNQPQHF. The CDR3 DNA sequence: TGTGCCAGCAGTCGAGGGAATCAGCCCCAGCATTTT.

J is TRBJ2-7 and V is TRBV2; 9 nucleotides align to TRBD1. V shed 7 bases, J shed 1 base, and the junction held 8 bases outside the gene matches. CDR3 length equals 15 residues. Per the germline V gene, CDR1 is SNHLY and CDR2 is FYNNEI. CDR3 amino acids: CASKEGQGQSYEQYF. The CDR3, as DNA: TGTGCCAGCAAGGAGGGACAGGGACAATCCTACGAGCAGTACTTC.

This rearrangement joins TRBV5-1 to TRBJ2-7; 7 bases agree with TRBD1. CDR3 size: 15 residues. Germline-derived CDR1 and CDR2 are SGHRS and YFSETQ. Trimming at V came to 2 bases and at J to 0 bases, leaving 5 bases not matched to a gene. The CDR3, as DNA: TGCGCCAGCAGCTTCGGGACAGTGATCTCCTACGAGCAGTACTTC. It codes for CASSFGTVISYEQYF.

The rearrangement joins TRBV6-1 to TRBJ1-1; 7 bases align to TRBD1. With V trimmed by 2 bases and J by 5 bases, 8 bases remained unmatched. The length of the CDR3 is 15 residues. CDR1 and CDR2 from the germline V gene are MNHNS and SASEGT. The chain's CDR3 is CASSEIGTGATEAFF. The CDR3 coding sequence is TGTGCCAGCAGTGAAATTGGTACAGGGGCAACTGAAGCTTTCTTT.

The chain uses TRBV2 and TRBJ2-3; possibly TRBD2 for D (5 bases). Looked up from germline, CDR1 is SNHLY and CDR2 is FYNNEI. The CDR3 length is 17 residues. The germline V and J ends were trimmed by 2 bases and 4 bases, with 19 bases remaining between them. CDR3 residues: CASSENSGSLAPDTQYF. The DNA for the CDR3 is TGTGCCAGCAGTGAAAATTCGGGTTCGCTAGCTCCAGATACGCAGTATTTT.

This chain joins TRBV6-6 and TRBJ1-3; D may be TRBD1 (5 bases). In germline, CDR1 is MNHNY, CDR2 SVGAGI (reference sequence). This CDR3 region has 12 residues. V was cut by 6 bases and J by 7 bases, with 10 bases left in between. The CDR3: CASSPRQNTIYF. The CDR3 coding sequence is TGTGCCAGCAGCCCAAGACAGAACACCATATATTTT.

The chain uses TRBV27 and TRBJ2-7; TRBD1 matches 7 bases. With 6 bases clipped from V and 2 bases from J, the junction kept 7 bases outside the gene matches. Germline V gene data show CDR1 as MNHEY and CDR2 as SMNVEV (reference sequence). The CDR3 runs 14 residues. For the CDR3, the DNA is TGTGCCAGCAGCACTACAGGGGTCCCCTACGAGCAGTACTTC. It yields the protein CASSTTGVPYEQYF.

The chain employs TRBV10-3 and TRBJ2-1, with 14 bases identical to TRBD2. The trim removed 6 bases at V and 6 bases at J, leaving 4 bases unmatched. Germline CDR1 is ENHRY and CDR2 is SYGVKD. This CDR3 is 15 amino acids long. CDR3 amino acids: CAIRTGTSGSNEQFF. The CDR3 DNA reads TGTGCCATCAGAACCGGGACTAGCGGGAGCAATGAGCAGTTCTTC.

The CDR3 DNA sequence: TGTGCCAGCAGCCCCCTAGCGCCTAGATTCACAGATACGCAGTATTTT. Its protein is CASSPLAPRFTDTQYF. This chain connects TRBV7-8 to TRBJ2-3, with a weak D call TRBD2 (6 bases). The CDR3 is made up of 16 amino acids. Deletions cut 5 bases from V and 2 bases from J, with 17 bases between. Germline-derived CDR1 and CDR2 are SGHVS and FQNEAQ.

The chain is built from TRBV12-2 and TRBJ1-5; the table's D call of TRBD1 was not tested on the DNA. TRBV12-2 is a recognized pseudogene. The CDR3 runs to 18 residues. The CDR3 sequence: CASRLGRVMGQINQPQHF. DNA of the CDR3: TGTGCAAGTCGCTTAGGTCGCGTGATGGGACAGATCAATCAGCCCCAGCATTTT.

The V and J genes are TRBV5-1 and TRBJ1-6; weak D call: TRBD1 (5 bases). Germline CDR1 reads SGHRS; CDR2 reads YFSETQ. Trimming pared 0 bases from V and 6 bases from J, leaving 7 bases between. The CDR3 runs to 14 residues. CDR3 amino acids: CASSLGQGNSPLHF. CDR3 DNA: TGCGCCAGCAGCTTGGGGCAGGGTAATTCACCCCTCCACTTT.

V usage is TRBV5-1 and J usage is TRBJ1-6, with D maybe TRBD1 (6 bases). V shed 0 bases and J shed 6 bases, with 10 bases lying between them. From germline, CDR1 is SGHRS and CDR2 YFSETQ. This CDR3 has 15 amino acids. The CDR3 protein is CASSLGDIPNSPLHF. For the CDR3, the DNA is TGCGCCAGCAGCTTGGGGGACATCCCTAATTCACCCCTCCACTTT.

The V gene is TRBV6-6, the J gene TRBJ1-2, with a weak D call TRBD1 (6 bases). Germline V gene lookup returns CDR1 MNHNY and CDR2 SVGAGI (reference sequence). Trimming took 0 bases from V and 4 from J, leaving 9 bases between them. The length of the CDR3 is 14 residues. CDR3: CASSYSPGVYGYTF. In nucleotides, the CDR3 is TGTGCCAGCAGTTACTCTCCAGGGGTCTATGGCTACACCTTC.

The genes are TRBV7-3 and TRBJ2-1, with 9 bases identical to TRBD2. The CDR3 sequence is 15 residues long. Germline V CDR1 and CDR2: SGHTA, FQGTGA. The trim removed 0 bases at V and 6 bases at J, leaving 3 bases unmatched. The CDR3 reads CASSLTSGRSNEQFF. The CDR3 bases are TGTGCCAGCAGCTTAACTAGCGGGAGATCCAATGAGCAGTTCTTC.

V and J are TRBV5-4 and TRBJ2-7; weak D call: TRBD1 (6 bases). CDR1 is SGHNT and CDR2 is YYREEE in the germline V gene (reference sequence). The CDR3 length is 15 residues. The V end was cut by 2 bases, the J end by 2 bases, with 14 bases between. The CDR3 DNA sequence: TGTGCCAGCAGCTTCAGCCAGGGGCCTGCCTACGAGCAGTACTTC. This codes for CASSFSQGPAYEQYF.

The chain joins TRBV28 to TRBJ2-2, with 9 bases fitting TRBD2. CDR1 MDHEN and CDR2 SYDVKM come from the germline V gene. V lost 5 bases to trimming and J lost 5 bases; unmatched junction nucleotides: 21. The CDR3 length is 20 residues. The CDR3 DNA reads as TGTGCCAGCAGTCTTTATATGGGGGACGTAGCGGGAGTAGAGACCGGGGAGCTGTTTTTT. Translating gives CASSLYMGDVAGVETGELFF. Full variable domain (missing parts from reference TRBV28 and TRBJ2-2): DVKVTQSSRYLVKRTGEKVFLECVQDMDHENMFWYRQDPGLGLRLIYFSYDVKMKEKGDIPEGYSVSREKKERFSLILESASTNQTSMYLCASSLYMGDVAGVETGELFFGEGSRLTVL.

J is TRBJ2-2 and V is TRBV5-1; 8 bases line up with TRBD1. Germline-derived CDR1 and CDR2 are SGHRS and YFSETQ. This CDR3 region has 14 residues. J was trimmed by 0 bases and V by 7 bases; bases with no gene match: 2. The CDR3 is CASGTGSNTGELFF. CDR3 coding DNA: TGCGCCAGCGGGACAGGTTCGAACACCGGGGAGCTGTTTTTT.